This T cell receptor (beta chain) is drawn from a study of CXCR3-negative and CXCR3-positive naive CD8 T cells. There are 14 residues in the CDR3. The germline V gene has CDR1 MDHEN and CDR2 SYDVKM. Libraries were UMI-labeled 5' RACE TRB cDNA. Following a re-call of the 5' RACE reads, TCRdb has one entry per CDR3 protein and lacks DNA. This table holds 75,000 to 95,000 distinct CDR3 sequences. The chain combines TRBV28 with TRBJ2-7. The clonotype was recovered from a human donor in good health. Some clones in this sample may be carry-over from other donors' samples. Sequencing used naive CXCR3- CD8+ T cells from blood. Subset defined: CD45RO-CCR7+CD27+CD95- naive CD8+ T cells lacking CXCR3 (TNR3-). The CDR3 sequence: CASSPTATGYEQYF.